This T cell receptor beta chain was documented in a study of cytomegalovirus exposure and HLA in healthy donors. Across the study: Drawn from HLA-typed donors, tens of millions of unique TCRs were held in an early data release. Findings and caveats of the study: Within an earlier analysis, most TCR beta V segments proved productive either about 90% or about 30% of the time. TCR beta sequences reportedly predicted most subjects' HLA-A and HLA-B alleles accurately. In a later analysis, HLA-associated TCR beta chains were more clonally expanded than equally common others.

On this clone itself: Its antigen is not known.

With 60 Vbeta and 13 Jbeta primers, the PCR was carried out. TCRdb's copy holds only in-frame clones and misses some; the assay was immunoSEQ multiplex PCR. The sample has about 77,000 clones; approximately 78% are singletons. Germline-derived CDR1 and CDR2 are GTSNPN and SVGIG (reference sequence). The J segment lost 4 bases and the V segment lost 5 bases, leaving 6 bases of the junction unmatched. The CDR3 runs to 14 residues. Sequencing was done on a sample of PBMCs. This sequence joins TRBV30 and TRBJ1-2; 11 bases agree with TRBD1. The receptor was isolated from a man aged 35-49 years in good health and CMV-seronegative. The CDR3 nucleotides are TGTGCCTGGGAGACCGGGACAGGGGGCTATGGCTACACCTTC. Encoded protein: CAWETGTGGYGYTF. Combining the CDR3 with reference TRBV30 and TRBJ1-2 gives the whole variable domain SQTIHQWPATLVQPVGSPLSLECTVEGTSNPNLYWYRQAAGRGLQLLFYSVGIGQISSEVPQNLSASRPQDRQFILSSKKLLLSDSGFYLCAWETGTGGYGYTFGSGTRLTVV.